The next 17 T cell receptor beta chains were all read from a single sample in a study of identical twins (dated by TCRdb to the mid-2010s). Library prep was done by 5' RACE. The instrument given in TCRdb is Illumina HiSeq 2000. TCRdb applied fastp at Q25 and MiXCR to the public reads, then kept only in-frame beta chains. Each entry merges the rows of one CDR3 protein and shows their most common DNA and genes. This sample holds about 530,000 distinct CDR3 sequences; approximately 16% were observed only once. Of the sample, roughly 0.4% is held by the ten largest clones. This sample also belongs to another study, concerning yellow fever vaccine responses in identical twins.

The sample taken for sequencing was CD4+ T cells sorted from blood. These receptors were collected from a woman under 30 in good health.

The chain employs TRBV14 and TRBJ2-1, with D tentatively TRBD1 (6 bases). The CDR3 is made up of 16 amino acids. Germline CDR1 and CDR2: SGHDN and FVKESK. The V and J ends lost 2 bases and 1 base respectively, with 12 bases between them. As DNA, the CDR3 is TGTGCCAGCAGCCAATGGGGCAGGGGATCCTACAATGAGCAGTTCTTC. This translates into CASSQWGRGSYNEQFF.

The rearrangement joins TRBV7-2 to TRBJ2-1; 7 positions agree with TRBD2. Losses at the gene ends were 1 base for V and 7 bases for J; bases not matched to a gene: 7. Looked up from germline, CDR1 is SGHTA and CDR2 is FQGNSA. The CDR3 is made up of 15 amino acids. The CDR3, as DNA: TGTGCCAGCAGCTTAGTGGTGGGGGGGGGAAATGAGCAGTTCTTC. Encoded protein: CASSLVVGGGNEQFF.

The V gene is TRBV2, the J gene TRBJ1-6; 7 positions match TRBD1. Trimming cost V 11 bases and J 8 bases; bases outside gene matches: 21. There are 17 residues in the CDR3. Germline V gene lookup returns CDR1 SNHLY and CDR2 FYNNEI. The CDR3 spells CAFRERAQTGMDSPLHF. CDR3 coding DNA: TGTGCCTTCAGGGAGCGTGCCCAGACAGGGATGGATTCACCCCTCCACTTT.

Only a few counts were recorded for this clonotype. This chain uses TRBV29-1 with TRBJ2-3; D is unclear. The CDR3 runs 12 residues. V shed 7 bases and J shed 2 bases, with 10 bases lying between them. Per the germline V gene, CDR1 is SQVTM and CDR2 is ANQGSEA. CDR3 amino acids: CSGRMYTDTQYF. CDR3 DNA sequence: TGCAGCGGCAGGATGTACACAGATACGCAGTATTTT.

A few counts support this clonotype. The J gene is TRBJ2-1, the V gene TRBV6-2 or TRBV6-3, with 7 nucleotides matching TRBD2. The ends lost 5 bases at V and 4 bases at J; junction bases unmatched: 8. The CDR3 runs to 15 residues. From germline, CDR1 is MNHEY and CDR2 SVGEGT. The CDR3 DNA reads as TGTGCCAGCAGTCGCGCGGGACTATCTTACAATGAGCAGTTCTTC. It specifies CASSRAGLSYNEQFF.

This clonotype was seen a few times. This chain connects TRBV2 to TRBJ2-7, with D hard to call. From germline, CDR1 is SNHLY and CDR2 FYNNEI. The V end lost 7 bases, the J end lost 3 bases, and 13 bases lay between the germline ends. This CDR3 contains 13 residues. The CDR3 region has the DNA TGTGCCAGCAATGGAGAGGCCCTCTACGAGCAGTACTTC. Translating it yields CASNGEALYEQYF.

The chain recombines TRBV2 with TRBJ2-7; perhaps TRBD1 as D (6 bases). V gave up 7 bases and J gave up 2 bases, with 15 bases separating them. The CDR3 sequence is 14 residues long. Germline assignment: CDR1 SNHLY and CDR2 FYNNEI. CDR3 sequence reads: CASIAPGTTYEQYF. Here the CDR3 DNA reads TGTGCCAGCATAGCCCCCGGGACAACCTACGAGCAGTACTTC. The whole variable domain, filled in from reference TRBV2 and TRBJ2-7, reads EPEVTQTPSHQVTQMGQEVILRCVPISNHLYFYWYRQILGQKVEFLVSFYNNEISEKSEIFDDQFSVERPDGSNFTLKIRSTKLEDSAMYFCASIAPGTTYEQYFGPGTRLTVT.

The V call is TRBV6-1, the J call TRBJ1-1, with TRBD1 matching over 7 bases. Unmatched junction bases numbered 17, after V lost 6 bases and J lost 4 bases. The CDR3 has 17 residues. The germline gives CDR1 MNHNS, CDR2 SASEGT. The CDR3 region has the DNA TGTGCCAGCAGGGCGGACAGGCTAGGTGACGTTCGCACTGAAGCTTTCTTT. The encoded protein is CASRADRLGDVRTEAFF.

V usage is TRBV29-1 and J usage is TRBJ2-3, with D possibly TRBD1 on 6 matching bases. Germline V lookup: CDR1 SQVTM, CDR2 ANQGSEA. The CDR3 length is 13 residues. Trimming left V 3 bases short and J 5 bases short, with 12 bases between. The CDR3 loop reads CSVDGQGRDTQYF. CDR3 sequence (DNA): TGCAGCGTTGATGGTCAGGGGAGAGATACGCAGTATTTT.

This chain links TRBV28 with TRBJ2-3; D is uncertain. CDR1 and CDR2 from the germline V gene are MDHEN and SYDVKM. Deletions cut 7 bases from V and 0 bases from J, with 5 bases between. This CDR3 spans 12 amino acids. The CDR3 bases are TGTGCCAGCAAGGACAGCACAGATACGCAGTATTTT. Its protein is CASKDSTDTQYF.

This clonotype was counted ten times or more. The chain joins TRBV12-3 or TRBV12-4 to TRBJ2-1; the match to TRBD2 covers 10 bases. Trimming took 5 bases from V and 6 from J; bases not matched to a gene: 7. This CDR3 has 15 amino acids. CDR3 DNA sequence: TGTGCCAGCAGTCCAAAGCGGGAGGGCCCCAATGAGCAGTTCTTC. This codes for CASSPKREGPNEQFF.

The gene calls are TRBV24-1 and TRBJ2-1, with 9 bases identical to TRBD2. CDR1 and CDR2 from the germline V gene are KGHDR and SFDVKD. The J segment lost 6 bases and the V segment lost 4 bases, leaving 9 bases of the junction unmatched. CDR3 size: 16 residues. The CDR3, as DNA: TGTGCCACCAGTGACCCTGGACTAGCGAGGAGCAATGAGCAGTTCTTC. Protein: CATSDPGLARSNEQFF.

Here the CDR3 DNA reads TGTGCCACCAGCAGAGATGGTGGGGGTTTAGAGGAGACCCAGTACTTC. Protein product: CATSRDGGGLEETQYF. The chain couples TRBV15 to TRBJ2-5; D may match TRBD1 or TRBD2 (5 bases each). Germline CDR1 and CDR2: LNHNV and YYDKDF (reference sequence). Trimming pared 0 bases from V and 5 bases from J, leaving 16 bases between. This CDR3 has 16 residues.

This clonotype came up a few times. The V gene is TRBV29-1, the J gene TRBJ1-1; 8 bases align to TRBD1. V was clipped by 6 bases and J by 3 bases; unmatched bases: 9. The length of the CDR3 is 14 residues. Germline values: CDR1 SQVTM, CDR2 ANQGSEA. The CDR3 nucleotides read TGCAGCGTCCCTGGGGACAGGCGGGACACTGAAGCTTTCTTT. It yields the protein CSVPGDRRDTEAFF.

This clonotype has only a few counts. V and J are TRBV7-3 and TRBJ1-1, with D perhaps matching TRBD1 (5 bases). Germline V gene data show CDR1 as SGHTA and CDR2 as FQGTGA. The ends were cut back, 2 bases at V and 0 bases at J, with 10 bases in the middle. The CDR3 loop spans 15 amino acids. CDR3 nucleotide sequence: TGTGCCAGCAGCTTATTAGCAGGGTTGAACACTGAAGCTTTCTTT. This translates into CASSLLAGLNTEAFF.

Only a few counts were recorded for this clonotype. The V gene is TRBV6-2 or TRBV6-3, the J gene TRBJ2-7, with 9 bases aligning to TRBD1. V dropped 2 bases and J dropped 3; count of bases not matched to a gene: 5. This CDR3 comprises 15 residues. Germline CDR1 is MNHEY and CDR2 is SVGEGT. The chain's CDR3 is CASSYLGTGSYEQYF. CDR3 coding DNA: TGTGCCAGCAGTTACCTCGGGACAGGGAGCTACGAGCAGTACTTC.

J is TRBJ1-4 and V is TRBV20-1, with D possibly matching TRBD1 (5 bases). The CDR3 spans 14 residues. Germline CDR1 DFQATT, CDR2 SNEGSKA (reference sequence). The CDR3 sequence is CSAGGHPTNEKLFF. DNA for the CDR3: TGCAGCGCCGGGGGTCATCCAACTAATGAAAAACTGTTTTTT.